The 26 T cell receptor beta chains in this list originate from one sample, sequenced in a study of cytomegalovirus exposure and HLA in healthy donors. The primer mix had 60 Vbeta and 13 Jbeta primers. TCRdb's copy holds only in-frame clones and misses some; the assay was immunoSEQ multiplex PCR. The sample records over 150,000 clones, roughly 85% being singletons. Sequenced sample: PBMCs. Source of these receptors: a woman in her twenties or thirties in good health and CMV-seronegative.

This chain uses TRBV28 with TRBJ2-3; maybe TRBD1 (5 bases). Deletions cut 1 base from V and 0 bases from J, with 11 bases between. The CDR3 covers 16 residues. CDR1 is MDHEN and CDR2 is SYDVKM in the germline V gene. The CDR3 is CASSLSGAVSTDTQYF. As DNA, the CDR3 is TGTGCCAGCAGTTTATCTGGGGCTGTAAGCACAGATACGCAGTATTTT.

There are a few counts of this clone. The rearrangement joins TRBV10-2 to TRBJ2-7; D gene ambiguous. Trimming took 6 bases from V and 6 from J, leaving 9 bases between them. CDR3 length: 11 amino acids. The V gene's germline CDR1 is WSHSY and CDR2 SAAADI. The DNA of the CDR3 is TGCGCCAGCAGCCCCTCGTTCGAGCAGTACTTC. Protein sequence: CASSPSFEQYF.

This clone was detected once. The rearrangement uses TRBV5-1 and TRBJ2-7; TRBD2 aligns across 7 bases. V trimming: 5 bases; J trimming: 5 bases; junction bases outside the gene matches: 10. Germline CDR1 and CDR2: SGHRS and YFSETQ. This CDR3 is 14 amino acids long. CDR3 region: CASREREARDEQYF. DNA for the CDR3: TGCGCCAGCAGGGAGCGGGAAGCCCGGGACGAGCAGTACTTC.

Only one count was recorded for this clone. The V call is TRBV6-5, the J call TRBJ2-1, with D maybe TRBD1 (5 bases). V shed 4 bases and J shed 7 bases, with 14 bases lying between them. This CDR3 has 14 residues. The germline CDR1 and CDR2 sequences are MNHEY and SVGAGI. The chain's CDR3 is CASSSQGKQNEQFF. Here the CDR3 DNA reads TGTGCCAGCAGTTCCCAGGGTAAACAGAATGAGCAGTTCTTC.

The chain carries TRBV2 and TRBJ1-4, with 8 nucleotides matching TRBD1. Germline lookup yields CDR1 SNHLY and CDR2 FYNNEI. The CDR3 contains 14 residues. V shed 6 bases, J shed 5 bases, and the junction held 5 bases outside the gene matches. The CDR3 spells CASSSDRVNEKLFF. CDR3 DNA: TGTGCCAGCAGCTCGGACAGGGTGAATGAAAAACTGTTTTTT.

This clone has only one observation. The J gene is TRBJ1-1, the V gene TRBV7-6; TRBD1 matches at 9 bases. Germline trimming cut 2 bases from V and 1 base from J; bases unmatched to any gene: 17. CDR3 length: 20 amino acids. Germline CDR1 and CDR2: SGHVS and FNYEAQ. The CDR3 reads CASSLFYPTGTGLENTEAFF. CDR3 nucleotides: TGTGCCAGCAGCTTATTTTACCCCACCGGGACAGGGTTGGAGAACACTGAAGCTTTCTTT.

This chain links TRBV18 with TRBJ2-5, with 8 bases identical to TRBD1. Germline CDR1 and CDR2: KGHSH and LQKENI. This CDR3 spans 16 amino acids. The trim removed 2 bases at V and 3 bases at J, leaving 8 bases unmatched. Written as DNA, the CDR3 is TGTGCCAGCTCACCATGGGGACAGGATACGAAAGAGACCCAGTACTTC. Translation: CASSPWGQDTKETQYF. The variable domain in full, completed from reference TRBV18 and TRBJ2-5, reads NAGVMQNPRHLVRRRGQEARLRCSPMKGHSHVYWYRQLPEEGLKFMVYLQKENIIDESGMPKERFSAEFPKEGPSILRIQQVVRGDSAAYFCASSPWGQDTKETQYFGPGTRLLVL.

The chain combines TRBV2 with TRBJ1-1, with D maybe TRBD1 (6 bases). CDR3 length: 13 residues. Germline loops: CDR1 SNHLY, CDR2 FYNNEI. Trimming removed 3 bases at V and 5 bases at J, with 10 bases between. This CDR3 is CASSEMGATEAFF. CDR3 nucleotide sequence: TGTGCCAGCAGTGAGATGGGGGCAACTGAAGCTTTCTTT.

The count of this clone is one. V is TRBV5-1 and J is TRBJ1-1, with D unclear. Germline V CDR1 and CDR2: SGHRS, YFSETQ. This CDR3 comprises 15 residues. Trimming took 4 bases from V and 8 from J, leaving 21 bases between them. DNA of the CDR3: TGCGCCAGCAGCCTAGAAGGCGGGTGGAGTTTCGAAGCTTTCTTT. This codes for CASSLEGGWSFEAFF.

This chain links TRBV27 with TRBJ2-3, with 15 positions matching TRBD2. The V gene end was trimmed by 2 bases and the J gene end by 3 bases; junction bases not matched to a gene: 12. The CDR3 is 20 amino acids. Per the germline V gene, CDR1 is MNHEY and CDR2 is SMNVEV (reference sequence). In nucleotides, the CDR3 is TGTGCCAGCAGTTTACAAGGGACTAGCGGGAGGAGGACGGGTACAGATACGCAGTATTTT. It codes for CASSLQGTSGRRTGTDTQYF.

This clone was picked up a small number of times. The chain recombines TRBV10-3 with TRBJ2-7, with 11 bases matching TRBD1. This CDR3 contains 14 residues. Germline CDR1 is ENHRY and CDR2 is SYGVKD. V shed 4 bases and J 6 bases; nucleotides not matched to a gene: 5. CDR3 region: CAISGWDRGIEQYF. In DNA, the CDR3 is TGTGCCATCAGTGGCTGGGACAGGGGGATCGAGCAGTACTTC.

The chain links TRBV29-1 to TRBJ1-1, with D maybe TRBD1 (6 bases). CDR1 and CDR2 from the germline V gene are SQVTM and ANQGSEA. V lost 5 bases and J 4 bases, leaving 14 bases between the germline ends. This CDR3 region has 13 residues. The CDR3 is CSVSKGGGTEAFF. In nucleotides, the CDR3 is TGCAGCGTTAGTAAGGGAGGGGGCACTGAAGCTTTCTTT.

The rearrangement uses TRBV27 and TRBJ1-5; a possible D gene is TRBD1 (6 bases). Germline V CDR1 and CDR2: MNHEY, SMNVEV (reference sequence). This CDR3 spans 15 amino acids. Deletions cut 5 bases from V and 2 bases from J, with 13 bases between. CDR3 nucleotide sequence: TGTGCCAGCAGTGCCACAGGGAGAGGCAATCAGCCCCAGCATTTT. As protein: CASSATGRGNQPQHF.

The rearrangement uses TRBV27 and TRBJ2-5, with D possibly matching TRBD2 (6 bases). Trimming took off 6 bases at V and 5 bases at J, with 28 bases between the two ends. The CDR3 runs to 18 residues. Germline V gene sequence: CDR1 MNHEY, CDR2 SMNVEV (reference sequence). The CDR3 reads CASRTRGWGRGVMETQYF. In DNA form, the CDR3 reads TGTGCCAGCAGGACTCGGGGGTGGGGGAGAGGGGTGATGGAGACCCAGTACTTC.

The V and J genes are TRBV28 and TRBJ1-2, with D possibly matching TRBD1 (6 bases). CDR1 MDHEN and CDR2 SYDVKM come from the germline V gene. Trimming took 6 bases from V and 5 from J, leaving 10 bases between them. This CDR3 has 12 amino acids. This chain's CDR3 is CASRPQGYGYTF. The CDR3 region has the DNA TGTGCCAGCAGGCCCCAGGGGTATGGCTACACCTTC.

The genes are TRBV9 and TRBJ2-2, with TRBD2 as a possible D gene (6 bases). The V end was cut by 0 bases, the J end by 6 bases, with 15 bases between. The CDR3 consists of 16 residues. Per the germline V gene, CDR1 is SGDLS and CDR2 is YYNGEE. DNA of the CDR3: TGTGCCAGCAGCGTAGCTGGGGCGGGAACGCCCGGGGAGCTGTTTTTT. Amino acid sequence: CASSVAGAGTPGELFF.

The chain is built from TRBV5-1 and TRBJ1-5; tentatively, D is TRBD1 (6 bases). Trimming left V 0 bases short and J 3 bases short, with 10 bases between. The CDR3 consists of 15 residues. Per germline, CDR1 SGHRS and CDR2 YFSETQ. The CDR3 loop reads CASSLGTASNQPQHF. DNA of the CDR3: TGCGCCAGCAGCTTGGGGACAGCGTCCAATCAGCCCCAGCATTTT.

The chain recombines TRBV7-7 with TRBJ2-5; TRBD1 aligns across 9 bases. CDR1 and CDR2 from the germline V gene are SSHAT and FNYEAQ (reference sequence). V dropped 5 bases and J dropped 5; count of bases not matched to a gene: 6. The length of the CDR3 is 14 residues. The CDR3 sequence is CASSHTGTGETQYF. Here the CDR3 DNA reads TGTGCCAGCAGCCATACCGGGACAGGGGAGACCCAGTACTTC.

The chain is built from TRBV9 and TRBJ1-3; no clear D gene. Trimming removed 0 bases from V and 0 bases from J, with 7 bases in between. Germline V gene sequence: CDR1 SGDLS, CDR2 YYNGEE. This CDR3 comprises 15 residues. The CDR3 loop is CASSVAHSSGNTIYF. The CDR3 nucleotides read TGTGCCAGCAGCGTAGCTCACAGCTCTGGAAACACCATATATTTT.

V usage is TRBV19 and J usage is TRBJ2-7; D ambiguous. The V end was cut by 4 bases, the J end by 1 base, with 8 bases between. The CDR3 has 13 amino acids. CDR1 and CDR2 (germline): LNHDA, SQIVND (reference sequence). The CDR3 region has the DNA TGTGCCAGTAGTAGAAGCCGATCCTACGAGCAGTACTTC. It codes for CASSRSRSYEQYF.

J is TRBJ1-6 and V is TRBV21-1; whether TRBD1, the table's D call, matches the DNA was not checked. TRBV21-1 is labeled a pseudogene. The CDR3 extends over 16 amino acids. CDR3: CASSKVGDSLNSPLHF. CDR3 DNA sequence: TGTGCCAGCAGCAAAGTGGGCGACAGTTTAAATTCACCCCTCCACTTT.

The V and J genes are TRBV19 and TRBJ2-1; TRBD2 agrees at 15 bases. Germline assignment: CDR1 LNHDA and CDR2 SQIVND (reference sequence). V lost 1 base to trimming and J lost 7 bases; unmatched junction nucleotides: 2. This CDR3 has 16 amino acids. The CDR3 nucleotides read TGTGCCAGTAGTATAGGGACTAGCGGGAGGGGAAATGAGCAGTTCTTC. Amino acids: CASSIGTSGRGNEQFF.

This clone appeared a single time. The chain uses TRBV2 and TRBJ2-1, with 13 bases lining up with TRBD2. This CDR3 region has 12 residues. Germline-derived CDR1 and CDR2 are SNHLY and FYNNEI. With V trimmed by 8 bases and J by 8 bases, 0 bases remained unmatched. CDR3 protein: CASGLAGDEQFF. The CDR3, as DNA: TGTGCCAGCGGACTAGCGGGGGATGAGCAGTTCTTC.

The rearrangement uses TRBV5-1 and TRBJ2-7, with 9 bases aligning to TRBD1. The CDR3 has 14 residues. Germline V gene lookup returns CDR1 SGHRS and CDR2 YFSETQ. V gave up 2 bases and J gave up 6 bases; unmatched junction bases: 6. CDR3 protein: CASSLRTGESEQYF. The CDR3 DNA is TGCGCCAGCAGCTTACGGACAGGGGAGAGCGAGCAGTACTTC. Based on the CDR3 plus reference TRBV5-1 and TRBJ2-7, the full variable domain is KAGVTQTPRYLIKTRGQQVTLSCSPISGHRSVSWYQQTPGQGLQFLFEYFSETQRNKGNFPGRFSGRQFSNSRSEMNVSTLELGDSALYLCASSLRTGESEQYFGPGTRLTVT.

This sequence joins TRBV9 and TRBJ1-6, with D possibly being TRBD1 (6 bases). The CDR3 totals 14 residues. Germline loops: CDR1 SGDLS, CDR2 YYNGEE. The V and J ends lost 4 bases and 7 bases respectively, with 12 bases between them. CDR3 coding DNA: TGTGCCAGCAGCCTGAGGACAGAAAATTCACCCCTCCACTTT. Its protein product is CASSLRTENSPLHF.

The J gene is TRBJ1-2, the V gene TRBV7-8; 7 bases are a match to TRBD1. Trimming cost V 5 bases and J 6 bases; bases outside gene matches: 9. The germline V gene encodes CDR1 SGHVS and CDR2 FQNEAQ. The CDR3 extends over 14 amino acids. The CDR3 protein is CASSHLSQGDGYTF. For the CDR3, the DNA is TGTGCCAGCAGCCACTTATCGCAGGGGGATGGCTACACCTTC.